This T cell receptor beta chain was captured in a study of early stage breast cancer tumors. Overall study context: ER+/PR+/HER2- status applied to about 70% of the 16 invasive breast tumors. Around 10-fold was the mean read coverage per sample. Seven to nine ER+/PR+/HER2- tumors were invasive ductal; a few were invasive lobular.

TCRdb keeps only in-frame clones here, not all; method: immunoSEQ multiplex PCR. Among about 63,000 clones listed, 60% to 85% were seen once. Germline V CDR1 and CDR2: MNHEY, SMNVEV (reference sequence). V was clipped by 6 bases and J by 7 bases, with 13 bases between them. The CDR3 extends over 13 amino acids. Notes on the study in general: Tumors had roughly 2.6-fold higher T cell density than normal breast.

In regard to this clone: Antigen unknown.

The chain recombines TRBV27 with TRBJ2-1; D ambiguous. The material sequenced was blood. The clonotype comes from a person younger than 45 with breast cancer. Here the CDR3 DNA reads TGTGCCAGCAGCGCGACAATGTTGAATGAGCAGTTCTTC. Translated, it gives CASSATMLNEQFF.